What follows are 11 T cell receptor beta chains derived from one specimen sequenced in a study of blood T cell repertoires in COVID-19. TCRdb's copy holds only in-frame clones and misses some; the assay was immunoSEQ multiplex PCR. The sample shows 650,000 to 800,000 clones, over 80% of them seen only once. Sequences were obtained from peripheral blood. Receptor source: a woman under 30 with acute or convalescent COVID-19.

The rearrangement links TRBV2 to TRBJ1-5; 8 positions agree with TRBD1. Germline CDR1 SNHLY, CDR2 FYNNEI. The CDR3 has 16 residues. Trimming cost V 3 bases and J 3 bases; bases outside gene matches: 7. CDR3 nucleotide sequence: TGTGCCAGCAGTGACAACGGACAGGGACTCAATCAGCCCCAGCATTTT. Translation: CASSDNGQGLNQPQHF.

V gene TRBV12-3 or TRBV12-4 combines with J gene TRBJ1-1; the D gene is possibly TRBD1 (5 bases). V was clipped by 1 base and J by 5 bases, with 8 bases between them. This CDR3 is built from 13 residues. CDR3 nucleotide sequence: TGTGCCAGCAGTTTAGAAGGGGAAACTGAAGCTTTCTTT. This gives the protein CASSLEGETEAFF.

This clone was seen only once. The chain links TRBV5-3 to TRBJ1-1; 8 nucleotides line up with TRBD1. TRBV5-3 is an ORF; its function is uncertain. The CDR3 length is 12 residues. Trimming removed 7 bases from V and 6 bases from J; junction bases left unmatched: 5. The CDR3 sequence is CARCQGASEAFF. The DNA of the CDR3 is TGTGCCAGATGCCAGGGGGCTTCTGAAGCTTTCTTT.

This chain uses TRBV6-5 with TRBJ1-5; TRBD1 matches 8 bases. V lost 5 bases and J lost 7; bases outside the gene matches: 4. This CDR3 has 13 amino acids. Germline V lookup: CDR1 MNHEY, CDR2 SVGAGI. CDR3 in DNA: TGTGCCAGCAGTAAACAGGGGGGACAGCCCCAGCATTTT. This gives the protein CASSKQGGQPQHF.

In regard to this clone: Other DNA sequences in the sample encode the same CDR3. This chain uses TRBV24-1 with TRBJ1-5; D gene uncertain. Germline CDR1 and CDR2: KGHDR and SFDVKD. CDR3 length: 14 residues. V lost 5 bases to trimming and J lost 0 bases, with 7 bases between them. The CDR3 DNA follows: TGTGCCACCAGTGCAGGATATAGCAATCAGCCCCAGCATTTT. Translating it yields CATSAGYSNQPQHF.

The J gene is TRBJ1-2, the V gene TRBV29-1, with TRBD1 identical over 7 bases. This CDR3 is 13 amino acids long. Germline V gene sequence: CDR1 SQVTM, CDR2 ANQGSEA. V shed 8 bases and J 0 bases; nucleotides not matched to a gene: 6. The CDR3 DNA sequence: TGCAGCATTGGGACAGCCTCTAACTATGGCTACACCTTC. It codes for CSIGTASNYGYTF.

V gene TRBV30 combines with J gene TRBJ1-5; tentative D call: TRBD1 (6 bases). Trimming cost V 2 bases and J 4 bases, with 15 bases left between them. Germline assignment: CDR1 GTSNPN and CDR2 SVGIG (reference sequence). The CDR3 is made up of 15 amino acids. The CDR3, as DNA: TGTGCCTGGAGTTCCGGACAGACTGGGAATCAGCCCCAGCATTTT. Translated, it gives CAWSSGQTGNQPQHF.

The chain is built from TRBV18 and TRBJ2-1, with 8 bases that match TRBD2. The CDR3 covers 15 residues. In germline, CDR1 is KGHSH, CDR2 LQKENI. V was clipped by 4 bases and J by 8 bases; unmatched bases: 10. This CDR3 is CASSRPGLGVYEQFF. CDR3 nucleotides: TGTGCCAGCTCACGACCGGGACTAGGAGTTTATGAGCAGTTCTTC.

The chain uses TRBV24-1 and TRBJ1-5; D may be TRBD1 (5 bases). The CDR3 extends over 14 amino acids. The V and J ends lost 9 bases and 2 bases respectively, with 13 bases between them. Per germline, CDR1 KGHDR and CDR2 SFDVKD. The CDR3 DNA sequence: TGTGCCACCTCGATGGGGCAAGGCAATCAGCCCCAGCATTTT. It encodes CATSMGQGNQPQHF.

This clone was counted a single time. CDR3 region: CASSQTGSMAQHF. As DNA, the CDR3 is TGTGCCAGCAGCCAGACAGGGTCGATGGCCCAGCATTTT. J is TRBJ1-5 and V is TRBV7-9, with TRBD1 matching over 7 bases. CDR3 length equals 13 residues. V gave up 5 bases and J gave up 11 bases; unmatched junction bases: 9. The germline gives CDR1 SEHNR, CDR2 FQNEAQ (reference sequence).

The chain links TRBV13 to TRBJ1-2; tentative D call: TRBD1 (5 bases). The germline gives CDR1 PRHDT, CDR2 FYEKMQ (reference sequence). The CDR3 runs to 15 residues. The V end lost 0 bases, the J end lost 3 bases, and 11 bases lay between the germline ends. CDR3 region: CASSLGGQAYYGYTF. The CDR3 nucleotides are TGTGCCAGCAGCTTAGGGGGGCAGGCATACTATGGCTACACCTTC.